The rows below give T cell receptor beta chains drawn from one sample of a study of blood T cells in healthy people across ages. TCRdb ran MiXCR on the 5' RACE reads and lists one entry per CDR3 protein. The sample has fewer than 800,000 distinct CDR3 sequences; about 21% are singletons. The sample was blood. All receptors come from a man between 65 and 85 years old in good health. CDR3s include the opening cysteine and the closing phenylalanine or tryptophan. D genes are given only for firm matches. Part of the rows lack a size; the others show once, few, many or a class for expanded clones.

J gene: TRBJ1-2
clone size: -
D gene: -
V gene: TRBV29-1
CDR3 DNA: TGCAGCGTCGGAGACAGTGGGGAAGGCTACACCTTC
CDR3 protein: CSVGDSGEGYTF

J gene: TRBJ2-5
clone size: -
D gene: -
V gene: TRBV21-1
CDR3 DNA: TGTGCCAGCAGCCCCGAAGGGCAGGGTCAAGAGACCCAGTACTTC
CDR3 protein: CASSPEGQGQETQYF

J gene: TRBJ2-7
clone size: -
D gene: -
V gene: TRBV13
CDR3 DNA: TGTGCCAGCAGCTTAGTTGGGGGCGACGAGCAGTACTTC
CDR3 protein: CASSLVGGDEQYF

J gene: TRBJ1-5
clone size: few
D gene: -
V gene: TRBV27
CDR3 DNA: TGTGCCAGCAGTTTTGAGGGAGGAGGGCCCCAGCATTTT
CDR3 protein: CASSFEGGGPQHF

J gene: TRBJ2-4
clone size: -
D gene: -
V gene: TRBV5-1
CDR3 DNA: TGCGCCAGCAGCTTGGATCGCGGAGGATGGGACATTCAGTACTTC
CDR3 protein: CASSLDRGGWDIQYF

J gene: TRBJ2-7
clone size: -
D gene: -
V gene: TRBV28
CDR3 DNA: TGTGCCAGCAGTCACGGGCCAGCCTACGAGCAGTACTTC
CDR3 protein: CASSHGPAYEQYF

J gene: TRBJ1-4
clone size: -
D gene: -
V gene: TRBV9
CDR3 DNA: TGTGCCAGCAGCGCGAGGGGAACGATAAATGAAAAACTGTTTTTT
CDR3 protein: CASSARGTINEKLFF

J gene: TRBJ2-7
clone size: few
D gene: TRBD2
V gene: TRBV12-3/TRBV12-4
CDR3 DNA: TGTGCCAGCAGCCCACTTCGACTAGCGGGTTCCCCCGGGTTCGAGCAGTACTTC
CDR3 protein: CASSPLRLAGSPGFEQYF

J gene: TRBJ1-4
clone size: -
D gene: -
V gene: TRBV4-1
CDR3 DNA: TGCGCCAGCAGCCAAGGACAGTCGAATGAAAAACTGTTTTTT
CDR3 protein: CASSQGQSNEKLFF

J gene: TRBJ2-5
clone size: many
D gene: TRBD2
V gene: TRBV7-9
CDR3 DNA: TGTGCCAGCAGCTTATATCTCGGGAGGCCGGAGACCCAGTACTTC
CDR3 protein: CASSLYLGRPETQYF

J gene: TRBJ2-7
clone size: many
D gene: TRBD2
V gene: TRBV29-1
CDR3 DNA: TGCAGCGTTGTCCCGGGACTAGCGAGTCGGTACGAGCAGTACTTC
CDR3 protein: CSVVPGLASRYEQYF

J gene: TRBJ1-6
clone size: -
D gene: -
V gene: TRBV10-3
CDR3 DNA: TGTGCCACCAGGCGTGAGGCAAATAATTCACCCCTCCACTTT
CDR3 protein: CATRREANNSPLHF

J gene: TRBJ2-1
clone size: -
D gene: -
V gene: TRBV11-1
CDR3 DNA: TGTGCCAGCAGCTTAGGAAGGCTAAGGGAGCAGTTCTTC
CDR3 protein: CASSLGRLREQFF

J gene: TRBJ1-2
clone size: -
D gene: -
V gene: TRBV3-1
CDR3 DNA: TGTGCCAGCAGCCTAGACATAGCCCGCTATGGCTACACCTTC
CDR3 protein: CASSLDIARYGYTF

J gene: TRBJ2-5
clone size: few
D gene: -
V gene: TRBV5-1
CDR3 DNA: TGTGCCAGCAGCTTAGCGGCGGGGCAAGAGACCCAGTACTTC
CDR3 protein: CASSLAAGQETQYF

J gene: TRBJ1-2
clone size: -
D gene: TRBD1
V gene: TRBV29-1
CDR3 DNA: TGCAGCGTTGATCAGACAGGGGGCAACTATGGCTACACCTTC
CDR3 protein: CSVDQTGGNYGYTF

J gene: TRBJ2-1
clone size: many
D gene: -
V gene: TRBV12-3/TRBV12-4
CDR3 DNA: TGTGCCAGCAGTTTACAGGGCCCAACCTACAATGAGCAGTTCTTC
CDR3 protein: CASSLQGPTYNEQFF

J gene: TRBJ2-1
clone size: few
D gene: -
V gene: TRBV2
CDR3 DNA: TGTGCCAGCAGTGAAGCGGACGGTCACAATGAGCAGTTCTTC
CDR3 protein: CASSEADGHNEQFF

J gene: TRBJ2-3
clone size: few
D gene: -
V gene: TRBV11-2
CDR3 DNA: TGTGCCAGCAGCTTAGGTCGCGCTAGGTTCACAGATACGCAGTATTTT
CDR3 protein: CASSLGRARFTDTQYF

J gene: TRBJ2-3
clone size: -
D gene: -
V gene: TRBV20-1
CDR3 DNA: TGCAGTGCTAGAGTACCCGGGACTAGCACAGATACGCAGTATTTT
CDR3 protein: CSARVPGTSTDTQYF

J gene: TRBJ2-1
clone size: -
D gene: -
V gene: TRBV6-6
CDR3 DNA: TGTGCCAGCGAGCCTGGGACTTCTTACTCCTACAATGAGCAGTTCTTC
CDR3 protein: CASEPGTSYSYNEQFF

J gene: TRBJ2-5
clone size: -
D gene: -
V gene: TRBV6-2/TRBV6-3
CDR3 DNA: TGTGCCAGCAGTGACCCTCGGAGGGGGCGAGGAGAGACCCAGTACTTC
CDR3 protein: CASSDPRRGRGETQYF